A single sample is the source of the 2 T cell receptor beta chains below, sequenced in a study of blood T cell repertoires in COVID-19. Generated by immunoSEQ multiplex PCR, the TCRdb table keeps only in-frame clones and is missing some. Among some 380,000 clones listed, roughly 86% were seen once. Sequencing was done on a sample of PBMCs or T cells enriched from blood (not recorded which). These receptors all stem from a man aged 25 to 40 who had recovered from COVID-19.

CDR3 residues: CASSINGGNTEAFF. CDR3 nucleotide sequence: TGCGCCAGCAGCATAAACGGCGGGAACACTGAAGCTTTCTTT. The J gene is TRBJ1-1, the V gene TRBV5-1, with D unclear. There are 14 residues in the CDR3. Trimming removed 4 bases at V and 1 base at J, with 11 bases between. Germline CDR1 and CDR2: SGHRS and YFSETQ. Based on the CDR3 plus reference TRBV5-1 and TRBJ1-1, the full variable domain is KAGVTQTPRYLIKTRGQQVTLSCSPISGHRSVSWYQQTPGQGLQFLFEYFSETQRNKGNFPGRFSGRQFSNSRSEMNVSTLELGDSALYLCASSINGGNTEAFFGQGTRLTVV.

This clone has only a few counts. The chain joins TRBV4-1 to TRBJ2-7; D is unresolved. Trimming cost V 3 bases and J 2 bases, with 11 bases left between them. The CDR3 spans 14 residues. Germline loops: CDR1 MGHRA, CDR2 YSYEKL. Written as DNA, the CDR3 is TGCGCCAGCAGCCATATCCCTGGCACCTACGAGCAGTACTTC. It codes for CASSHIPGTYEQYF.